A single sample is the source of the 26 T cell receptor beta chains below, sequenced in a study of CD8+CD57+ T cells in acquired aplastic anemia. Patients selected for sequencing had displayed CD8+CD57+ cell expansion by flow cytometry. Genomic DNA constituted the template upon which TCR beta VDJ and CDR3 profiling was performed. TCRdb re-derived calls from the reads in MiXCR, one entry per CDR3 protein. The table records around 170,000 distinct CDR3 sequences, roughly half of them present only once. Sequencing was done on a sample of sorted CD4+, CD8+, or CD8+CD57+ T cells (not recorded which) from PBMCs. The receptors were sampled from a human donor with aplastic anemia.

This clonotype was found many times. The V call is TRBV12-3 or TRBV12-4, the J call TRBJ2-1, with D perhaps given as TRBD1 or TRBD2 (5 bases each). The CDR3 is made up of 13 amino acids. Trimming removed 1 base from V and 16 bases from J, with 17 bases in between. DNA for the CDR3: TGTGCCAGCAGTTTAGGCTCGGGGCTAGGCAATTTCTTC. Amino acid sequence: CASSLGSGLGNFF.

This clonotype was observed at least ten times. This chain links TRBV9 with TRBJ2-2, with 11 bases fitting TRBD2. With 2 bases clipped from V and 5 bases from J, the junction kept 2 bases outside the gene matches. Per the germline V gene, CDR1 is SGDLS and CDR2 is YYNGEE. This CDR3 is built from 15 residues. The CDR3 reads CASSVTSGKTGELFF. The DNA of the CDR3 is TGTGCCAGCAGCGTGACTAGCGGGAAAACCGGGGAGCTGTTTTTT.

This clonotype has only a few counts. V is TRBV6-2 or TRBV6-3 and J is TRBJ2-1; 12 bases align to TRBD2. Per the germline V gene, CDR1 is MNHEY and CDR2 is SVGEGT. J was trimmed by 4 bases and V by 7 bases; bases with no gene match: 5. There are 15 residues in the CDR3. CDR3 nucleotide sequence: TGTGCCAGCATCCGGACTAGCGGGGTATACAATGAGCAGTTCTTC. This encodes CASIRTSGVYNEQFF.

This clonotype was detected many times. This chain connects TRBV10-3 to TRBJ2-2; the D is unclear. Germline-derived CDR1 and CDR2 are ENHRY and SYGVKD. V lost 3 bases and J 1 base, leaving 6 bases between the germline ends. The CDR3 loop spans 14 amino acids. The CDR3 DNA follows: TGTGCCATCAGTGACATCAGGAACACCGGGGAGCTGTTTTTT. This sequence encodes CAISDIRNTGELFF.

This clonotype was detected a few times. J is TRBJ1-6 and V is TRBV6-5, with 7 bases that match TRBD1. Looked up from germline, CDR1 is MNHEY and CDR2 is SVGAGI. V dropped 4 bases and J dropped 9; count of bases not matched to a gene: 9. This CDR3 region has 15 residues. CDR3 in amino acids: CASSLTGTVASPLHF. The CDR3 DNA sequence: TGTGCCAGCAGTTTAACCGGGACAGTGGCTTCACCCCTCCACTTT.

This clonotype showed up many times. The V call is TRBV20-1, the J call TRBJ1-2; no reliable D call. The length of the CDR3 is 13 residues. V lost 6 bases and J lost 4, with 15 bases in between. The germline gives CDR1 DFQATT, CDR2 SNEGSKA (reference sequence). DNA for the CDR3: TGCAGTGCAAGTAAAGGGTACGGCTATGGCTACACCTTC. It is translated as CSASKGYGYGYTF.

This clonotype was found many times. The chain links TRBV6-2 or TRBV6-3 to TRBJ2-5, with unresolved D. CDR1 is MNHEY and CDR2 is SVGEGT in the germline V gene. The CDR3 length is 11 residues. The ends were cut back, 6 bases at V and 5 bases at J, with 7 bases in the middle. As DNA, the CDR3 is TGTGCCAGCAGCCGTGTCGAGACCCAGTACTTC. This codes for CASSRVETQYF.

In this sample, this clonotype turned up many times. The chain has TRBV5-1 and TRBJ1-1; D not resolved. Per the germline V gene, CDR1 is SGHRS and CDR2 is YFSETQ. The ends were cut back, 4 bases at V and 1 base at J, with 14 bases in the middle. This CDR3 spans 15 amino acids. DNA for the CDR3: TGCGCCAGCAGCCCAGAACGGCTTCCGAACACTGAAGCTTTCTTT. It is translated as CASSPERLPNTEAFF. The full variable domain, in which reference TRBV5-1 and TRBJ1-1 provide the parts outside the CDR3, is KAGVTQTPRYLIKTRGQQVTLSCSPISGHRSVSWYQQTPGQGLQFLFEYFSETQRNKGNFPGRFSGRQFSNSRSEMNVSTLELGDSALYLCASSPERLPNTEAFFGQGTRLTVV.

The rearrangement joins TRBV10-3 to TRBJ1-2, with D unresolved. CDR3 length: 13 amino acids. Deletions cut 1 base from V and 5 bases from J, with 8 bases between. Germline V gene sequence: CDR1 ENHRY, CDR2 SYGVKD. CDR3 loop: CAISEYGEYGYTF. The CDR3, as DNA: TGTGCCATCAGTGAGTACGGGGAATATGGCTACACCTTC.

This clonotype was counted ten times or more. This rearrangement joins TRBV24-1 to TRBJ2-2; 7 bases match TRBD1. The germline V gene has CDR1 KGHDR and CDR2 SFDVKD. The CDR3 loop spans 15 amino acids. The V gene end was trimmed by 9 bases and the J gene end by 3 bases; junction bases not matched to a gene: 9. The CDR3 is CATARQGLDTGELFF. For the CDR3, the DNA is TGTGCCACCGCTCGACAGGGATTGGACACCGGGGAGCTGTTTTTT.

Note on this clonotype: It may be a read error: a sequence one base away is much more abundant. The CDR3 ends on some other residue instead of the conserved phenylalanine or tryptophan, so this is likely a read error. The genes are TRBV2 and TRBJ1-1; 9 nucleotides match TRBD1. After removal of 6 bases from V and 5 bases from J, the junction contained 7 bases not matched to a gene. Germline assignment: CDR1 SNHLY and CDR2 FYNNEI. This CDR3 comprises 14 residues. CDR3 in DNA: TGTGCCAGCAGCCAAACAGGGGGCAGGACTGAAGCTTTCCTT. This encodes CASSQTGGRTEAFL.

In this sample, this clonotype turned up many times. This chain links TRBV20-1 with TRBJ1-2, with 7 bases matching TRBD1. The CDR3 extends over 14 amino acids. Germline CDR1 is DFQATT and CDR2 is SNEGSKA (reference sequence). The V segment lost 5 bases and the J segment 1 base; nucleotides outside the gene matches: 7. The CDR3 bases are TGCAGTGCTGCCCAGGGGGAAATTAACTATGGCTACACCTTC. Translated: CSAAQGEINYGYTF.

This clonotype was found many times. The chain links TRBV6-1 to TRBJ2-2; 7 bases map to TRBD2. V lost 4 bases and J lost 7; bases outside the gene matches: 12. The CDR3 totals 16 residues. Germline V gives CDR1 MNHNS, CDR2 SASEGT. The CDR3 is CASSVGRDYTSGELFF. Here the CDR3 DNA reads TGTGCCAGCAGTGTGGGCCGGGACTACACTAGCGGGGAGCTGTTTTTT.

This clonotype was seen many times. This chain links TRBV3-1 with TRBJ1-1; maybe TRBD1 (5 bases). V shed 1 base and J shed 0 bases, with 6 bases lying between them. Germline values: CDR1 LGHDT, CDR2 YNNKEL (reference sequence). The CDR3 loop spans 14 amino acids. This CDR3 reads CASSQGQLNTEAFF. As DNA, the CDR3 is TGTGCCAGCAGCCAAGGACAGCTGAACACTGAAGCTTTCTTT.

This clonotype was counted at least ten times. The J gene is TRBJ1-5, the V gene TRBV15; 8 bases line up with TRBD1. The J segment lost 7 bases and the V segment lost 3 bases, leaving 8 bases of the junction unmatched. This CDR3 region has 15 residues. Germline CDR1 is LNHNV and CDR2 is YYDKDF (reference sequence). In DNA, the CDR3 is TGTGCCACCAGCAGGGGGGCAGGGGGCGGACAGCCCCAGCATTTT. Translation: CATSRGAGGGQPQHF.

The CDR3 protein is CASSQGGRARDEQFF. The CDR3 nucleotides are TGTGCCAGCAGCCAGGGGGGGAGGGCCAGGGATGAGCAGTTCTTC. The chain joins TRBV7-8 to TRBJ2-1; either TRBD1 or TRBD2 may supply D (7 bases each). CDR3 length: 15 amino acids. Trimming shortened V by 5 bases and J by 8 bases, and 19 bases separated the two germline ends. Germline CDR1 and CDR2: SGHVS and FQNEAQ. Complete variable domain (other parts from reference TRBV7-8 and TRBJ2-1): GAGVSQSPRYKVAKRGQDVALRCDPISGHVSLFWYQQALGQGPEFLTYFQNEAQLDKSGLPSDRFFAERPEGSVSTLKIQRTQQEDSAVYLCASSQGGRARDEQFFGPGTRLTVL.

The chain employs TRBV9 and TRBJ2-5; TRBD1 is a possible D gene (5 bases). The V end was cut by 7 bases, the J end by 4 bases, with 14 bases between. This CDR3 has 13 amino acids. CDR1 and CDR2 from the germline V gene are SGDLS and YYNGEE. CDR3 residues: CASHLNGAETQYF. Written as DNA, the CDR3 is TGTGCCAGCCACCTCAATGGGGCAGAGACCCAGTACTTC.

For this clonotype: Its ends do not fully match the called genes, so a read error is possible. This chain connects TRBV10-3 to TRBJ2-5, with TRBD2 identical over 12 bases. The CDR3 loop spans 16 amino acids. The germline V gene encodes CDR1 ENHRY and CDR2 SYGVKD. CDR3 coding DNA: TGTGCCGTCAGTCTGGGGACACTAGCGGGGGGAGAGACCCAGTACTTC. Protein product: CAVSLGTLAGGETQYF.

In its sample, this clonotype was seen many times. The chain uses TRBV10-3 and TRBJ2-5; TRBD2 agrees at 10 bases. This CDR3 has 13 amino acids. Germline loops: CDR1 ENHRY, CDR2 SYGVKD. V was clipped by 7 bases and J by 4 bases; unmatched bases: 3. CDR3 DNA sequence: TGTGCCATCATGGCTAGCGGGAGAGAGACCCAGTACTTC. It translates to CAIMASGRETQYF.

Turning to this clonotype: Being one base from a much bigger clone, this may be a read error. The chain uses TRBV19 and TRBJ2-5, with TRBD2 matching 10 bases. CDR1 is LNHDA, CDR2 SQIVND, per germline (reference sequence). The CDR3 covers 16 residues. The CDR3 region has the DNA TGTGCCAGTAATATAAGACTAGCGGGCGGAGAAGAGACCCAGCACTTC. Amino acid sequence: CASNIRLAGGEETQHF.

This clonotype came up many times. V gene TRBV6-1 combines with J gene TRBJ2-7; no clear D. This CDR3 is built from 13 residues. The ends were cut back, 6 bases at V and 3 bases at J, with 12 bases in the middle. Germline CDR1 and CDR2: MNHNS and SASEGT. CDR3 coding DNA: TGTGCCAGCAGCCTAGGTGATGGCTACGAGCAGTACTTC. Its protein is CASSLGDGYEQYF.

This clonotype was counted many times. The chain joins TRBV6-1 to TRBJ2-7; D not certain. Trimming pared 8 bases from V and 0 bases from J, leaving 11 bases between. This CDR3 is 13 amino acids long. Germline CDR1 reads MNHNS; CDR2 reads SASEGT. The CDR3 sequence is CASSTGPSYEQYV. In DNA, the CDR3 is TGTGCCAGCTCAACCGGGCCCTCCTACGAGCAGTACGTC.

Worth noting for this clonotype: A much larger clone differs from this one at a single base, so this may be a read error. V and J are TRBV9 and TRBJ1-6; 7 nucleotides align to TRBD1. With 4 bases clipped from V and 9 bases from J, the junction kept 1 base outside the gene matches. This CDR3 has 12 amino acids. Germline-derived CDR1 and CDR2 are SGDLS and YYNGEE. For the CDR3, the DNA is TGTGCCAGCAGCTACAGGGGTTCACCCCTCCACTTT. Its protein product is CASSYRGSPLHF.

V and J are TRBV3-1 and TRBJ1-5; 7 nucleotides match TRBD1. The CDR3 covers 15 residues. The germline V gene encodes CDR1 LGHDT and CDR2 YNNKEL (reference sequence). J lost 4 bases, V lost 1 base, and 4 bases had no gene match. Here the CDR3 reads CASSQVTGENQPQHF. The CDR3 DNA follows: TGTGCCAGCAGCCAAGTAACAGGGGAAAATCAGCCCCAGCATTTT.

This clonotype showed up many times. V and J are TRBV4-1 and TRBJ2-6; maybe TRBD1 (5 bases). Germline V lookup: CDR1 MGHRA, CDR2 YSYEKL. The CDR3 has 18 residues. Trimming took off 4 bases at V and 0 bases at J, with 16 bases between the two ends. In DNA, the CDR3 is TGCGCCAGCAGCCCCCCCCTGCAGGGAAGCTCTGGGGCCAACGTCCTGACTTTC. This sequence encodes CASSPPLQGSSGANVLTF.

This rearrangement joins TRBV19 to TRBJ1-2; D uncertain. CDR1 and CDR2 (germline): LNHDA, SQIVND (reference sequence). Trimming shortened V by 7 bases and J by 8 bases, and 11 bases separated the two germline ends. The CDR3 runs to 11 residues. The CDR3 DNA follows: TGTGCCAGTATGGGTGGATCCGGCTACACCTTC. Its protein is CASMGGSGYTF.